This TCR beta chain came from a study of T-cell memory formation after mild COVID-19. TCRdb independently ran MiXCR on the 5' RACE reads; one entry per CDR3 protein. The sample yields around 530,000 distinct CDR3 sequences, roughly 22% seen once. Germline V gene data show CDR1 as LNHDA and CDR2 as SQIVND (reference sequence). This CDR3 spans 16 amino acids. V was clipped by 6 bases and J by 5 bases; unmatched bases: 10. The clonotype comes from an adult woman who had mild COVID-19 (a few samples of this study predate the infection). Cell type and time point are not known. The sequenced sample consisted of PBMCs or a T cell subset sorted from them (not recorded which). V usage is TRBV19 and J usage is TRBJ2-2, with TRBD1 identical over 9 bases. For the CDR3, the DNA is TGTGCCAGTAGCTATTCCTGGACAGGGGAGACCGGGGAGCTGTTTTTT. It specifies CASSYSWTGETGELFF.